The present entry profiles one T cell receptor (beta chain) with its context. What it recognizes is unknown. The data belong to a study of PD-1 blockade in classical Hodgkin lymphoma. Measured with immunoSEQ multiplex PCR; TCRdb has only the in-frame clones, and not every one. The table records 9,000 to 13,000 clones, roughly three quarters of them present only once. Relapses following autologous stem cell transplantation were seen in all patients, with brentuximab vedotin exposure varying. Per germline, CDR1 SEHNR and CDR2 FQNEAQ (reference sequence). The CDR3 is made up of 16 amino acids. Trimming took 6 bases from V and 2 from J, leaving 19 bases between them. Study conclusions and caveats: In CD4+ cells, TCR diversity went up significantly by C4D1, but in CD8+ cells it did not.

The TCR comes from a human donor with classical Hodgkin lymphoma. The sequences come from peripheral blood mononuclear cells (PBMCs), collected at baseline. This chain joins TRBV7-9 and TRBJ2-5, with D possibly being TRBD2 (6 bases). The CDR3 DNA reads as TGTGCCAGCAGTTCCACCGCCCGGGGACTGCAAGAGACCCAGTACTTC. It yields the protein CASSSTARGLQETQYF.